Here is one TCR beta chain with its context. The sample belongs to a study of human T cells and chemical hapten exposure. Sample time point: patch test 1, 2 weeks after DPC sensitization. Treatment in this sample: therapeutic diphenylcyclopropenone sensitization with weekly scalp DPC. Each CDR3 protein is one row after TCRdb ran MiXCR on the RACE reads. The sample shows 300,000 to 350,000 distinct CDR3 sequences, 6% to 8.5% of them seen only once. This clonotype was obtained from a woman aged 18-29 years with alopecia areata. Some clones in this sample may be carry-over from other donors' samples. The sequences come from whole blood, collected in connection with sensitization to the hapten diphenylcyclopropenone (DPC).

In DNA form, the CDR3 reads TGTGCCAGCAGCCCCTTGAGGGGGGAGAGATTCACTGAAGCTTTCTTT. Translating it yields CASSPLRGERFTEAFF. The rearrangement links TRBV7-2 to TRBJ1-1; perhaps TRBD1 as D (6 bases). This CDR3 has 16 residues. From germline, CDR1 is SGHTA and CDR2 FQGNSA. Trimming stripped 5 bases from V and 4 bases from J, with 20 bases between.